This TCR beta chain was retrieved from a study of T-cell memory formation after mild COVID-19. This clonotype has only a few counts. Trimming at V came to 1 base and at J to 4 bases, leaving 8 bases not matched to a gene. CDR1 SGHRS and CDR2 YFSETQ come from the germline V gene. This CDR3 is 17 amino acids long. Constant-segment-primed 5'RACE gave TCR alpha and TCR beta cDNA libraries with sample barcodes and UMIs. Each CDR3 protein gets one entry after TCRdb re-called the 5' RACE reads with MiXCR. The sample has a few hundred thousand distinct CDR3 sequences, around 15% seen once; the top ten hold under 25%.

The chain has TRBV5-1 and TRBJ1-2; 12 bases fit TRBD1. This clonotype was sampled from a man aged 18 to 30 who had mild COVID-19 (a few samples of this study predate the infection). Cell type and time point are not known. The specimen was PBMCs or a T cell subset sorted from them (not recorded which). The CDR3 sequence: CASSLRGTGGASYGYTF. In DNA, the CDR3 is TGCGCCAGCAGCTTGAGGGGGACAGGGGGCGCAAGCTATGGCTACACCTTC.